The T cell receptor beta chain described here comes from a study of identifying expanded T cells in peripheral blood. The study's findings and limits: Clone count variance between approximately two-week samples rose with total template count. Approximately 1.1 clones differed between technical replicates, versus around 15 and 19 over time.

No infections or other immune events were documented during collection. Comment on this clone: Its antigen remains unknown.

CDR3 size: 16 residues. From germline, CDR1 is SGHRS and CDR2 YFSETQ. Trimming removed 0 bases at V and 0 bases at J, with 9 bases between. Sequencing used immunoSEQ multiplex PCR; TCRdb keeps in-frame clones, though not all of them. Seen here are about 85,000 clones, roughly 91% observed once, and the top ten hold 15% to 20%. The J gene is TRBJ2-2, the V gene TRBV5-1; possibly TRBD1 for D (5 bases). The source of this sequence is a person aged 18-70 years in good health. Source material: blood. CDR3 DNA: TGCGCCAGCAGCTTGGCCGAGACAGCGAACACCGGGGAGCTGTTTTTT. Its translation is CASSLAETANTGELFF.